The text below deals with one T cell receptor beta chain. Its antigen is currently unknown. Other DNA sequences within the sample encode an identical CDR3. Here immunoSEQ multiplex PCR was the method, and the copy in TCRdb shows in-frame clones only, minus some. This sample has 400,000 to 600,000 clones, with 95% to 97% found just once. The source of the sample is a study of shared clonotypes between healthy human individuals. The germline V gene has CDR1 MDHEN and CDR2 SYDVKM. The CDR3 loop spans 11 amino acids. V was clipped by 4 bases and J by 2 bases, with 0 bases between them. Overall study results and limits: Rarefaction showed that sequencing of sorted subsets was incomplete (despite large depth). Non-shared clonotypes had lower generation probabilities than those shared by all four donors. Larger estimated richness was generally recorded for naive subsets relative to memory subsets.

The specimen was naive CD4+ T cells sorted from blood. The subset: CD45RA+ positively selected. The receptor was isolated from a young woman in good health. V is TRBV28 and J is TRBJ1-3; D gene unclear. In nucleotides, the CDR3 is TGTGCCAGCAGTTCTGGAAACACCATATATTTT. Translated, it gives CASSSGNTIYF.